The 17 T cell receptor beta chains given below trace back to one sample, sequenced in a study of cytomegalovirus exposure and HLA in healthy donors. PCR involved 60 Vbeta and 13 Jbeta primers. Here immunoSEQ multiplex PCR was the method, and the copy in TCRdb shows in-frame clones only, minus some. The sample has 50,000 to 65,000 clones, 82% seen once. Sample: PBMCs. The source is a woman aged 18-29 years in good health and CMV-seronegative.

The chain couples TRBV5-8 to TRBJ1-2; D is undetermined. Germline loops: CDR1 SGHTS, CDR2 YDEGEE. The CDR3 has 10 residues. V was cut by 1 base and J by 8 bases, with 3 bases left in between. In DNA, the CDR3 is TGTGCCAGCAGCTTGCAAGGCTACACCTTC. This codes for CASSLQGYTF.

This chain connects TRBV13 to TRBJ2-2; a weak D match, TRBD1 (5 bases). The CDR3 spans 15 residues. V was cut by 2 bases and J by 3 bases, with 10 bases left in between. Germline CDR1 reads PRHDT; CDR2 reads FYEKMQ (reference sequence). CDR3 loop: CASSLPDRDTGELFF. The CDR3 nucleotides are TGTGCCAGCAGCTTACCAGACAGAGACACCGGGGAGCTGTTTTTT.

This chain joins TRBV7-2 and TRBJ2-3, with 11 bases identical to TRBD2. The germline CDR1 and CDR2 sequences are SGHTA and FQGNSA. The V segment lost 3 bases and the J segment 2 bases; nucleotides outside the gene matches: 4. The CDR3 length is 16 residues. The CDR3 DNA is TGTGCCAGCAGCTTGGGGACTAGCGGCGACACAGATACGCAGTATTTT. Encoded protein: CASSLGTSGDTDTQYF.

The genes are TRBV9 and TRBJ2-4; D may be TRBD2 (6 bases). Germline CDR1 and CDR2: SGDLS and YYNGEE. The CDR3 is 13 residues long. V lost 3 bases and J 14 bases, leaving 18 bases between the germline ends. DNA for the CDR3: TGTGCCAGCAGCGGCGGGGACTCACCGCCCGAGTACTTC. This codes for CASSGGDSPPEYF.

J is TRBJ1-2 and V is TRBV19; 7 positions match TRBD1. Germline V gene sequence: CDR1 LNHDA, CDR2 SQIVND (reference sequence). J was trimmed by 1 base and V by 5 bases; bases with no gene match: 7. This CDR3 has 15 amino acids. CDR3 amino acids: CASSGDSGDNYGYTF. The CDR3 coding sequence is TGTGCCAGTAGTGGGGACAGCGGAGATAACTATGGCTACACCTTC.

The rearrangement links TRBV9 to TRBJ2-7, with D tentatively TRBD2 (6 bases). The CDR3 length is 12 residues. The germline gives CDR1 SGDLS, CDR2 YYNGEE. The V gene lost 4 bases and the J gene lost 3 bases, with 8 bases spanning the gap. The CDR3: CASSRRGYEQYF. The CDR3 DNA is TGTGCCAGCAGCCGGAGGGGCTACGAGCAGTACTTC.

The rearrangement uses TRBV5-1 and TRBJ2-5; 9 positions agree with TRBD1. After removal of 0 bases from V and 4 bases from J, the junction contained 7 bases not matched to a gene. The CDR3 spans 16 residues. Germline V gene sequence: CDR1 SGHRS, CDR2 YFSETQ. The CDR3 spells CASSLGSGQGLETQYF. CDR3 DNA sequence: TGCGCCAGCAGCTTGGGCTCGGGACAGGGCTTAGAGACCCAGTACTTC.

The chain is built from TRBV7-2 and TRBJ1-2, with D possibly TRBD1 on 6 matching bases. The CDR3 has 13 amino acids. Germline V gene data show CDR1 as SGHTA and CDR2 as FQGNSA. Trimming stripped 6 bases from V and 3 bases from J, with 11 bases between. Here the CDR3 DNA reads TGTGCCAGCAGTAACACAGGGTACTATGGCTACACCTTC. As protein: CASSNTGYYGYTF.

This clone was detected only once. The rearrangement uses TRBV2 and TRBJ1-2; weak D call: TRBD1 (6 bases). Germline V lookup: CDR1 SNHLY, CDR2 FYNNEI. The CDR3 loop spans 13 amino acids. Between the trimmed V and J ends, which lost 6 bases and 4 bases, there was a span of 12 bases. The CDR3 region has the DNA TGTGCCAGCAGCCCCGGGGACATCTATGGCTACACCTTC. Amino acids: CASSPGDIYGYTF.

The chain recombines TRBV6-4 with TRBJ2-1; 9 bases map to TRBD1. V shed 4 bases, J shed 1 base, and the junction held 2 bases outside the gene matches. Germline CDR1 MRHNA, CDR2 SNTAGT. The length of the CDR3 is 15 residues. The CDR3 DNA sequence: TGTGCCAGCAGTGTCGACAGGGGGTCCTACAATGAGCAGTTCTTC. This translates into CASSVDRGSYNEQFF.

There are a few counts of this clone. The chain combines TRBV4-2 with TRBJ2-7; 10 bases match TRBD2. This CDR3 is built from 15 residues. CDR1 and CDR2 from the germline V gene are LGHNA and YNFKEQ. Germline trimming cut 0 bases from V and 1 base from J; bases unmatched to any gene: 0. The chain's CDR3 is CASSQEAGGSYEQYF. The CDR3 DNA reads TGTGCCAGCAGCCAAGAAGCGGGAGGGTCCTACGAGCAGTACTTC.

Relative to its sample, this clone is medium-sized. V and J are TRBV6-1 and TRBJ2-3; 7 positions match TRBD2. CDR1 MNHNS and CDR2 SASEGT come from the germline V gene. CDR3 length: 15 residues. The V gene end was trimmed by 3 bases and the J gene end by 0 bases; junction bases not matched to a gene: 3. CDR3 region: CASSDGSGSTDTQYF. The DNA for the CDR3 is TGTGCCAGCAGTGATGGTAGCGGGAGCACAGATACGCAGTATTTT.

V is TRBV27 and J is TRBJ1-6; D unclear. V was trimmed by 0 bases and J by 0 bases, leaving 12 bases between them. The CDR3 is 18 residues long. Germline values: CDR1 MNHEY, CDR2 SMNVEV (reference sequence). CDR3 bases: TGTGCCAGCAGTTTATCGCGCCCAGCGAGCTCCTATAATTCACCCCTCCACTTT. It codes for CASSLSRPASSYNSPLHF.

J is TRBJ1-1 and V is TRBV10-2; 10 bases map to TRBD1. After removal of 3 bases from V and 3 bases from J, the junction contained 4 bases not matched to a gene. Germline loops: CDR1 WSHSY, CDR2 SAAADI. The CDR3 runs 15 residues. For the CDR3, the DNA is TGCGCCAGCAGTGATCCCGGGACAGGGGACACTGAAGCTTTCTTT. This encodes CASSDPGTGDTEAFF.

This clone was seen a few times. The chain is built from TRBV23-1 and TRBJ1-4; D is undetermined. TRBV23-1 falls under the ORF class, with uncertain function. This CDR3 has 16 amino acids. The V end was cut by 3 bases, the J end by 0 bases, with 11 bases between. The CDR3 DNA reads TGCGCCAGCAGTCACCCCGACAACCCAACTAATGAAAAACTGTTTTTT. It yields the protein CASSHPDNPTNEKLFF.

The V call is TRBV15, the J call TRBJ2-1; D is possibly TRBD1 (5 bases). CDR3 length equals 14 residues. Trimming removed 0 bases at V and 6 bases at J, with 9 bases between. CDR1 and CDR2 from the germline V gene are LNHNV and YYDKDF (reference sequence). The CDR3 DNA reads as TGTGCCACCAGCAGAGAGACAGCCCGCAATGAGCAGTTCTTC. Amino acid sequence: CATSRETARNEQFF.

The rearrangement joins TRBV6-6 to TRBJ1-5, with D maybe TRBD1 (5 bases). With 8 bases removed from V and 8 bases from J, the gap between germline ends came to 13 bases. The length of the CDR3 is 12 residues. CDR1 and CDR2 from the germline V gene are MNHNY and SVGAGI (reference sequence). The CDR3 sequence: CASHSRGEPQHF. The CDR3 coding sequence is TGTGCCAGCCATTCGCGGGGGGAGCCCCAGCATTTT.